Listed here is a single T cell receptor (beta chain). This entry is derived from a study of blood T cell repertoires in COVID-19. Study in general: The United States, Italy and Spain provided the acute and convalescent COVID-19 samples. Sources were T cells, B-cell-depleted T cells, or PBMCs; the material itself was cDNA or gDNA.

Enrollment of patients from Seattle took place during active infection, with longitudinal follow-up. Per the original methods: Amplification with reference gene primers provided the estimates of nucleated cell counts. Assay used: immunoSEQ multiplex PCR; TCRdb lists only in-frame clones, some missing. That table is the source of V, J and clone size, and D and trimming were worked out from the DNA. Here the sample spans 250,000 to 300,000 clones, approximately 89% being singletons. This CDR3 contains 14 residues. Germline lookup yields CDR1 SEHNR and CDR2 FQNEAQ (reference sequence). Unmatched junction bases numbered 10, after V lost 5 bases and J lost 7 bases.

The sequence derives from a woman aged 25 to 39 with COVID-19, enrolled during active disease. The rearrangement links TRBV7-9 to TRBJ2-7; 8 bases fit TRBD2. The sequenced sample was peripheral blood. The CDR3 nucleotides read TGTGCCAGCAGCCTTTTAGCGGGAATGGGGGAGCAGTACTTC. Its translation is CASSLLAGMGEQYF.